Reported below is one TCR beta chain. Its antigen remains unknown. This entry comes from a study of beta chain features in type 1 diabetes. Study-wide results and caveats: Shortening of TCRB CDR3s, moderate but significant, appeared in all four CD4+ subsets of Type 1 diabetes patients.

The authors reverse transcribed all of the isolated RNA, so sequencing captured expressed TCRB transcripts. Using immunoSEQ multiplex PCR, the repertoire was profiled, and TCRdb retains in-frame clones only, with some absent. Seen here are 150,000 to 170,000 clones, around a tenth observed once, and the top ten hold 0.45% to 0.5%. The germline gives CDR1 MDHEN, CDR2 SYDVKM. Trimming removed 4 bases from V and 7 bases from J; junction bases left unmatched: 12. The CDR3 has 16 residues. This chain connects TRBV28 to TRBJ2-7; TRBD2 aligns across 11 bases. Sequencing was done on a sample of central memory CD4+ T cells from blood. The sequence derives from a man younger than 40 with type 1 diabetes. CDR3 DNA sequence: TGTGCCAGCAGTTCCACCCTTAGCGGGAGGGCCAGAGAGCAGTACTTC. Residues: CASSSTLSGRAREQYF.